Shown below are 9 T cell receptor beta chains from a single sample sequenced in a study of T cell responses to AZD1222 COVID-19 vaccine. Clones were read by immunoSEQ multiplex PCR, and TCRdb kept only the in-frame ones, dropping some. The sample carries more than 140,000 clones, around 88% recorded once. This specimen consisted of peripheral blood, obtained on day 0 of AZD1222 vaccination. The receptors here all came from an adult in good health.

The rearrangement links TRBV19 to TRBJ2-3; the D is unclear. There are 15 residues in the CDR3. Germline CDR1 is LNHDA and CDR2 is SQIVND (reference sequence). Trimming took off 5 bases at V and 2 bases at J, with 14 bases between the two ends. The CDR3 sequence is CASSLYGVHTDTQYF. CDR3 in DNA: TGTGCCAGTAGTCTCTACGGTGTACACACAGATACGCAGTATTTT. Variable domain in full (rest from reference TRBV19 and TRBJ2-3): DGGITQSPKYLFRKEGQNVTLSCEQNLNHDAMYWYRQDPGQGLRLIYYSQIVNDFQKGDIAEGYSVSREKKESFPLTVTSAQKNPTAFYLCASSLYGVHTDTQYFGPGTRLTVL.

The chain carries TRBV21-1 and TRBJ2-3; the table's D call TRBD2 went unverified against the DNA. TRBV21-1 is a recognized pseudogene. This CDR3 spans 13 amino acids. CDR3 sequence (DNA): TGTGCCAGCAGCAATACCGGGGGGGATACGCAGTATTTT. Its protein is CASSNTGGDTQYF.

The chain joins TRBV20-1 to TRBJ1-2, with D maybe TRBD1 (5 bases). Germline CDR1 and CDR2: DFQATT and SNEGSKA (reference sequence). Trimming stripped 3 bases from V and 8 bases from J, with 10 bases between. The length of the CDR3 is 11 residues. CDR3 in amino acids: CSASGARGYTF. CDR3 bases: TGCAGTGCTAGCGGGGCGCGGGGCTACACCTTC.

V is TRBV5-5 and J is TRBJ1-1; unclear D gene. The germline V gene encodes CDR1 SGHKS and CDR2 YYEKEE (reference sequence). This CDR3 comprises 15 residues. Trimming took 1 base from V and 1 from J, leaving 11 bases between them. CDR3 region: CASSLQELPNTEAFF. In DNA, the CDR3 is TGTGCCAGCAGCTTGCAGGAGTTGCCGAACACTGAAGCTTTCTTT.

This sequence joins TRBV7-9 and TRBJ2-3; D possibly matches TRBD1 or TRBD2 (6 bases each). V was shortened by 0 bases and J by 7 bases, with 11 bases between the two germline ends. The CDR3 loop spans 14 amino acids. CDR1 SEHNR and CDR2 FQNEAQ come from the germline V gene (reference sequence). CDR3 loop: CASSLAGGPYTQYF. CDR3 DNA: TGTGCCAGCAGCTTAGCGGGGGGCCCTTATACGCAGTATTTT.

V and J are TRBV29-1 and TRBJ1-2, with 10 positions matching TRBD1. This CDR3 has 14 amino acids. Germline lookup yields CDR1 SQVTM and CDR2 ANQGSEA. Trimming removed 0 bases from V and 5 bases from J; junction bases left unmatched: 3. The CDR3 is CSVEEGTGVYGYTF. Written as DNA, the CDR3 is TGCAGCGTTGAAGAGGGGACAGGGGTTTATGGCTACACCTTC.

The chain carries TRBV5-1 and TRBJ2-5, with no clear D. The V gene lost 3 bases and the J gene lost 5 bases, with 8 bases spanning the gap. CDR1 and CDR2 from the germline V gene are SGHRS and YFSETQ. There are 12 residues in the CDR3. CDR3 nucleotide sequence: TGCGCCAGCAGCTCTAGTCTCGAGACCCAGTACTTC. Translation gives CASSSSLETQYF.

The chain combines TRBV7-2 with TRBJ2-2, with D hard to call. Germline CDR1 reads SGHTA; CDR2 reads FQGNSA. The V gene lost 1 base and the J gene lost 5 bases, with 11 bases spanning the gap. The CDR3 length is 15 residues. The chain's CDR3 is CASSLVGSATGELFF. The CDR3 coding sequence is TGTGCCAGCAGCTTAGTTGGATCGGCAACCGGGGAGCTGTTTTTT.

This chain's CDR3 is CASSTRQSTDTQYF. The CDR3 bases are TGTGCCAGCAGCACCAGACAAAGCACAGATACGCAGTATTTT. The V gene is TRBV5-4, the J gene TRBJ2-3; no definite D call. Trimming pared 4 bases from V and 0 bases from J, leaving 9 bases between. The V gene's germline CDR1 is SGHNT and CDR2 YYREEE (reference sequence). The CDR3 contains 14 residues. The full variable domain, completed using reference TRBV5-4 and TRBJ2-3, is ETGVTQSPTHLIKTRGQQVTLRCSSQSGHNTVSWYQQALGQGPQFIFQYYREEENGRGNFPPRFSGLQFPNYSSELNVNALELDDSALYLCASSTRQSTDTQYFGPGTRLTVL.